This T cell receptor beta chain comes out of a study of cytomegalovirus exposure and HLA in healthy donors. The CDR3 runs to 16 residues. V trimming: 5 bases; J trimming: 3 bases; junction bases outside the gene matches: 8. From germline, CDR1 is MGHRA and CDR2 YSYEKL. This clone occurred once. The PCR ran on 60 Vbeta and 13 Jbeta primers. Data came from immunoSEQ multiplex PCR; TCRdb stores just in-frame clones and leaves some out. Among 160,000 or so clones listed, nearly 80% were seen once. Material: PBMCs. The V and J genes are TRBV4-1 and TRBJ1-1; TRBD1 aligns across 11 bases. The TCR originated in a woman aged 40 to 50 in good health and CMV-seronegative. This chain's CDR3 is CASSKGQGAEDTEAFF. In DNA form, the CDR3 reads TGCGCCAGCAGCAAAGGACAGGGGGCAGAGGACACTGAAGCTTTCTTT.